This TCR beta chain was identified in a study of T cell responses to AZD1222 COVID-19 vaccine. Germline-derived CDR1 and CDR2 are SGHVS and FNYEAQ. There are 15 residues in the CDR3. After removal of 2 bases from V and 5 bases from J, the junction contained 7 bases not matched to a gene. Comment on this clone: The antigen is undetermined.

Study-level points and caveats: Spike was spanned by vaccine-associated CD4 TCRs, which were dominant at 160-218 and 743-854. Reports indicate that nearly half of spike-specific TCRs are directed at unmutated variant regions. Repertoires in all cases were sampled only once the peak T cell response had passed.

The repertoire was sequenced with immunoSEQ multiplex PCR; TCRdb's copy has only in-frame clones and lacks some. The table lists tens of thousands of clones, about 90% of them singletons, with 17% in the top ten. The sequencing here drew on peripheral blood, taken on day 0 of AZD1222 vaccination. The chain uses TRBV7-6 and TRBJ1-1; the match to TRBD1 covers 8 bases. The sequence was collected from an adult in good health. CDR3 DNA: TGTGCCAGCAGCTTAACCGGGACAGGACCAACTGAAGCTTTCTTT. This translates into CASSLTGTGPTEAFF.